This T cell receptor (beta chain) was found in a study of cytomegalovirus exposure and HLA in healthy donors (dated by TCRdb to 2015 to 2018). Describing the broader study: In an earlier analysis of fewer than 750 of the donors, 276 Gb of sequence data and some 120 million unique TCR beta sequences from about 179 million T cells were reported. Roughly 300 gigabases of sequencing data and 78 million or so unique TCR sequences were included in an early release covering 550 to 650 HLA-typed donors. Among the roughly 380 genotyped donors, roughly 80% belonged to the genetic ancestry cluster associated with self-reported Caucasian donors. The study aimed to test whether signatures of past pathogen exposure could be identified by cataloging public T cell receptors. The study profiled the T cell repertoires of 550 to 700 subjects by immunosequencing and related them to cytomegalovirus serostatus. Besides the first cohort of around 670 subjects, a separate validation cohort made up of some 110 different subjects was used. The study combined high-throughput TCR immunosequencing, statistical association of individual TCRs with disease status, and machine learning to predict cytomegalovirus infection status. A later analysis re-examined previously published TCR beta repertoires from more than 650 donors and added high-resolution HLA genotyping to investigate patterns of TCR occurrence. Rather than drawing on any new phenotypic data, the later analysis identified candidate immune exposures from TCR beta sequences and the way those sequences occurred across donors. An earlier analysis of approximately 580 of the donors used high-throughput TCR beta sequencing to judge whether each TCR beta V gene segment behaved as functional or pseudogenic. Donor age, sex, ethnicity and CMV serostatus were compiled together with the repertoire data. A later genetic analysis took genome-wide SNP genotypes for about 55% of the 666 donors and used that subset as a discovery cohort. All discovery cohort repertoires had been generated on a single sequencing platform. HLA typing covered class I and class II loci at four-digit resolution. The number of typed donors differed by locus: about 620-640 for A, B, C, DRB1 and DQB1; some 500 for DQA1; 606 for DPA1; and about 470 for DPB1. A handful of DR-DQ haplotypes were handled as single units for association and clustering because linkage in the cohort was strong. Across 398 genotyped donors of the cohort, an average of approximately 240,000 unique TCR beta nucleotide sequences per donor were sequenced, and around 20% of those sequences were non-productive.

Receptors were amplified or captured by the immunoSEQ multiplex PCR assay. The multiplex PCR relied on a mix of 60 forward primers for TCR Vbeta segments and 13 reverse primers for TCR Jbeta segments. The CDR3 region of rearranged TCR beta genes was amplified from genomic DNA with a multiplex PCR assay. On the Illumina HiSeq System, the amplified TCR beta libraries were sequenced as 87-base-pair reads. As for the authors' bioinformatics: Across the 600 to 700 repertoires, a later analysis counted tens of millions of unique TCR beta chains, 9.5 million to 13 million of which were shared by at least two donors. Raw reads were error-corrected and collapsed into unique sequences with a nearest-neighbor algorithm that merged closely related sequences to remove PCR and sequencing errors. CDR3 sequences were aligned to IMGT reference sequences to assign V, D and J gene segments. For a sequence to be retained, a match of at least six nucleotides was required to both a V gene segment and a J gene segment. Rearrangements were called productive when the CDR3 lacked stop codons and stayed in frame with V and J; all others were non-productive. Following IMGT convention, CDR3 was defined as the stretch from the second conserved V-encoded cysteine up to the conserved J-encoded phenylalanine. In an earlier analysis of 550 to 650 of the donors, sequences lacking an unambiguous match to a single V gene segment were excluded. An earlier analysis of several hundred of the donors classified V segments as functional when productive rearrangements were above 56.7% and as segregating when the standard deviation between donors was above 5%. A statistical classification framework was built to diagnose cytomegalovirus status from the catalog of TCR beta chain sequences. A later analysis assigned V and J genes by comparing TCR nucleotide sequences with IMGT/GENE-DB human TR gene sequences. The TCRdist pipeline was used in a later analysis to assign CDR3 sequences and most-parsimonious VDJ recombination scenarios. In a later analysis, each TCR beta chain was defined by its CDR3 amino acid sequence together with its V-gene family, and reads without a unique V-gene family were excluded. A later analysis removed 500 to 600 highly shared, low-generation-probability nucleotide sequences to deal with suspected cross-contamination and a sequencing artifact. In a later analysis, a clonal expansion index was calculated for each public chain from normalized within-repertoire ranks of inferred template counts. Generation probabilities in a later analysis came from a VDJ recombination model fitted to out-of-frame rearrangements, and those results were checked against IGoR. Hypergeometric tests were used in a later analysis to score TCR-TCR, TCR-HLA and TCR-CMV co-occurrence, with a repertoire-size bias correction applied to the TCR pairs. To estimate false discovery rates, a later analysis permuted the HLA or CMV assignments 20 times. A later analysis grouped co-occurring TCRs with DBSCAN, adding TCRdist sequence similarity when clustering within HLA-allele-positive subsets. Repertoires with fewer than 30,000 or more than 120,000 public chains were left out of co-occurrence clustering, as were about five repertoires with anomalous nucleotide sharing. This immuneACCESS table, as held by TCRdb, lists in-frame sequences with V and J called but not all clones. Of the missing ones, under half trace to an unresolved V gene in checked studies; the others have no known cause. Clone size and V and J calls were adopted from that table, with D and trimming inferred from the DNA. In this sample the table shows 150,000 or so clones, 70% to 75% of which occur a single time. The leading ten clones occupy 4% to 5% of the sample.

As concerns this clone: Its antigen is currently not known. No much larger clone exists at a distance of one base, and base qualities are not known. The identical CDR3 is also encoded by other nucleotide sequences in the sample.

The cohort consisted of some 730 healthy bone marrow donors. At the time of sampling, all cohort members were nominally healthy, though unrecorded immune exposures were likely present. The donor was CMV seropositive and belonged to the group of 250 to 300 seropositive cohort members. Every donor gave a peripheral blood sample, and the peripheral blood mononuclear cells from that sample were used for TCR beta sequencing. Genomic DNA was extracted from the blood cell samples with the Qiagen DNeasy Blood Extraction Kit. General study outcomes and caveats: A later genetic analysis reported fewer N-insertions in productive TCRs among donors in an Asian-associated ancestry cluster than the approximately 700-donor mean. A later analysis found that most CMV-associated TCR beta chains appeared HLA-restricted, with HLA associations seemingly driven largely by CMV exposure. A few of the identified cytomegalovirus-associated TCR beta chains were confirmed in vitro to be specific for cytomegalovirus antigens. A cluster of highly shared sequence variants was judged likely to represent a technical artifact of the sequencing pipeline. A later genetic analysis associated a missense DCLRE1C variant with V-gene and J-gene trimming of TCR beta chains, and an independent cohort replicated the association. Roughly uniform sequencing depth across donors was assumed in presence/absence analyses, although this assumption may not hold. HLA typing was unavailable for some donors at each locus, so association tests used only the typed subset. The study gave a list of 150 to 200 TCR beta chains associated with cytomegalovirus. The classifier was reported to diagnose cytomegalovirus status with high specificity and sensitivity in both the original and validation cohorts. Assigning TCR associations to individual alleles was difficult when HLA alleles, especially DR and DQ, strongly co-occurred. A later analysis associated 15,000 to 20,000 TCR beta sequences with specific HLA alleles at a false discovery rate of 0.05. A further reported finding was that TCR beta sequences accurately predicted the HLA-A and HLA-B alleles for most subjects in the first cohort. The only immune exposure information available for the cohort was CMV serostatus. According to a later analysis, TCR association rates differed among HLA loci, with DRB1 alleles showing the most associated TCRs and HLA-C alleles showing the fewest. Because counts were too low, seventeen rarely observed V segments, including chromosome 9 orphons, were left out of the earlier analysis of 500 to 750 of the donors. In this cohort, only TCR beta chains were sequenced, and detectable features were limited by the absence of alpha or paired-chain data. Most TCR sequences were observed very rarely across donors, whereas some public TCRs were present in many individuals. Broadly in line with IMGT annotations, most TCR beta V segments showed up in productive rearrangements about 90% or about 30% of the time in an earlier analysis of 450 to 750 of the donors. Linkage disequilibrium might explain the correlated functional status among segregating V segments, but an unknown experimental factor could not be ruled out. Some IMGT-functional V segments, including TRBV6-2 and TRBV6-3, could not be distinguished by the 87-base-pair reads and were therefore excluded. A later analysis found that HLA-associated TCR beta chains were more clonally expanded and had lower generation probabilities than equally common non-associated chains. A later analysis reported that several top co-occurrence clusters appeared linked to parvovirus B19, influenza, CMV and Epstein-Barr virus. The authors suggested that the approach could potentially be generalized to other disease states and immunological phenotypes.

The germline V gene provides CDR1 SNHLY and CDR2 FYNNEI. The trim is 3 bases for V and 7 bases for J, with a gap of 4 bases between the germline ends. The CDR3, from cysteine to phenylalanine, totals 12 residues. Kept here is only the CDR3 DNA, which spans 36 bases and is read in frame from base 1. The clonotype was recovered from a man between 18 and 35 years old in good health and CMV-seropositive. Sequencing input: PBMCs. This sequence uses TRBV2 and TRBJ1-6; no D gene call is confident. The CDR3 loop reads CASSDLNSPLHF. The DNA is as follows: TGTGCCAGCAGTGATCTGAATTCACCCCTCCACTTT.